The clone carrying this TCR beta chain has ten or more counts. From germline, CDR1 is PRHDT and CDR2 FYEKMQ (reference sequence). Germline trimming cut 5 bases from V and 2 bases from J; bases unmatched to any gene: 11. The CDR3 is 16 residues long. This sample was included in a study of T cells in Graves' hyperthyroidism and ophthalmopathy. Hyperthyroidism of Graves' type that showed no ophthalmopathy progression within 18 months was stable. TCR beta CDR3 regions were amplified from RNA. The TCR CDR3 first-round RT-PCR relied on the HTBI primer set. Each CDR3 protein is one row after TCRdb ran MiXCR on the multiplex PCR reads. The table lists some 510,000 distinct CDR3 sequences, about a fifth of them singletons.

V usage is TRBV13 and J usage is TRBJ2-7; 8 bases align to TRBD2. Sequencing input: blood. The receptor was isolated from a man younger than 30 with Graves' hyperthyroidism. The CDR3 DNA reads as TGTGCCAGCAGCCCTAGAGCGGGGGCGCAAGCCTACGAGCAGTACTTC. Residues: CASSPRAGAQAYEQYF.